This TCR beta chain comes out of a study of beta chain features in type 1 diabetes (dated by TCRdb to 2016 to 2018). Concerning the study at large: No differences in mean age, gender distribution, total cell number or subset yield were found between patients and healthy donors. A total of approximately 100,000,000 sorted cells were examined across all samples, and the number of cells per subset was strongly correlated with RNA yield. In the study, recently diagnosed type 1 diabetes patients and matched healthy donors were compared on the TCRB repertoires of their sorted circulating CD4+ T cell subsets. Naive and central memory subsets were obtained from all 30 or so donors, but regulatory and stem cell-like memory subsets were isolated from only 8 patients and roughly eight healthy donors. Study-wide findings and limitations: Naive, central memory and regulatory TCRB repertoires appeared more similar among patients than among healthy donors. At VDJ recombination sites, type 1 diabetes patients had fewer insertions and more deleted nucleotides, which implies abnormalities in thymic rearrangement. Only small numbers of individuals were included in the HLA sub-analyses, which left unresolved whether HLA type had any influence on TCRB rearrangement. Because cDNA was sequenced instead of genomic DNA, highly expressing activated cells could be over-represented, though the groups showed no difference in activation or CD3 levels. PCR may preferentially amplify shorter templates, but because patient and control samples were amplified and corrected together, any resulting skew would affect both groups equally. In all four CD4+ subsets, TCRB CDR3 length was moderately but significantly shorter in type 1 diabetes patients.

The High Capacity cDNA Reverse Transcription Kit was used to reverse transcribe all of the isolated RNA, meaning that expressed TCRB transcripts were what got sequenced. Deep immunoSEQ sequencing was applied to naive, central memory and regulatory T cell samples, giving an average of approximately 4 million total reads per sample. Sorted cells were lysed in RLT buffer, and RNA was extracted using DNase-treated RNeasy Micro or Mini kits according to cell number. To prevent cross-contamination, each cell subset was processed individually, whereas patient and healthy donor samples were processed jointly. TCRB sequences were amplified from cDNA with the immunoSEQ multiplex PCR, producing 87-bp fragments spanning the CDR3 region. The amplicons were sequenced using the Illumina HiSeq platform. Per the original workflow: Synthetic template baselines were used to correct PCR bias computationally, reads within Hamming distance 2 were collapsed, and singletons that could not be merged were discarded. Reads were aligned to IMGT to assign V, D and J genes, CDR3 length, and insertions or deletions at six rearrangement sites. Within each subset, clonotype counts were normalized to sorted cell number, after which true diversity and Gini coefficients were computed with the tcR R package. The overlap coefficient, calculated on TCRB nucleotide sequences, was used to measure repertoire sharing. TCRdb stores this immuneACCESS table with in-frame sequences only. Part of the clones is absent; in the studies checked, under half of the shortfall reflects unresolved V genes, and no reason is known for the rest. V and J calls and clone size are as listed in that table; D and trimming were resolved from the DNA. In this sample the table shows hundreds of thousands of clones, about 15% of which occur a single time. The leading ten clones occupy over 5.5% of the sample.

V is clipped by 2 bases and J by 4 bases, and the sequence between their germline boundaries is 14 bases long. Inclusive of the bounding cysteine and phenylalanine, the CDR3 is 16 residues long. The kept DNA is CDR3 alone, 48 bases in frame from the first base. As encoded in the germline V gene, CDR1 is SNHLY while CDR2 is FYNNEI. A single peripheral blood draw of about 116 mL on average was collected from each donor into heparinised tubes. A BD FACSAria II was used to sort naive, central memory, regulatory and stem cell-like memory CD4+ T cells with a panel that included CD45RO, CCR7, CD25, CD127, CD95 and CD27. Every sorted population had a purity above 95%. PBMCs were isolated immediately by Lymphoprep density gradient centrifugation and stained directly without culture. So that batch effects would be minimized, each experiment stained and sorted samples in pairs, pairing one healthy donor with one patient.

There are a few counts of this clone. Its specific antigen is unknown. Per-nucleotide qualities are absent, and no much larger clonotype sits a single base away. The sample consisted of central memory CD4+ T cells from blood. The chain was built from TRBV2 and TRBJ1-4, and possibly TRBD1, on 5 matching bases. The source of this sequence is a man aged 25-45 years in good health. This receptor carries the CDR3 CASSETRQGFNEKLFF. The nucleotide sequence reads as follows: TGTGCCAGCAGTGAAACAAGGCAGGGATTTAATGAAAAACTGTTTTTT.